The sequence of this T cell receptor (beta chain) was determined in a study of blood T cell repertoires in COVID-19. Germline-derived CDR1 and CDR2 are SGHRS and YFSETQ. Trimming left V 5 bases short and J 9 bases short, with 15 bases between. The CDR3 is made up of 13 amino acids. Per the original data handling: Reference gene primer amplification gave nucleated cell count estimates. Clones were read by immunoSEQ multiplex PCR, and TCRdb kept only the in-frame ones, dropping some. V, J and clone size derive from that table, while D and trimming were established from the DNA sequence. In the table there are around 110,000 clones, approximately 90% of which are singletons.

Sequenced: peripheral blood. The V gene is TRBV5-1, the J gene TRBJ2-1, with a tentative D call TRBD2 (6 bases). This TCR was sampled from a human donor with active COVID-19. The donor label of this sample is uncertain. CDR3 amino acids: CASRTLAGSEQFF. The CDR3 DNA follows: TGCGCCAGCAGAACCCTAGCCGGGAGTGAGCAGTTCTTC.